This is a list of T cell receptor beta chains from one sample in a study of early T cells in non-severe SARS-CoV-2 infection. TCRdb used MiXCR to reprocess the 5' RACE reads, holding one entry per CDR3 protein. The sample includes approximately 52,000 distinct CDR3 sequences, approximately 15% of them seen just once. The sequencing here drew on whole blood, taken at baseline. The receptors stem from an adult who was a healthcare worker with PCR-confirmed SARS-CoV-2 infection or an uninfected control (not recorded which). Both conserved end residues are part of each CDR3. Each record gives: J gene, D gene, clone size, V gene, CDR3 DNA, CDR3 protein. D genes are given only for firm matches. A row's size may be missing; if present it is once, few, many or a size class.

>TRBJ2-3|-|-|TRBV21-1
TGTGCCAGCTTCCGAAAGGACCGCACAGATACGCAGTATTTT
CASFRKDRTDTQYF
>TRBJ2-5|-|-|TRBV12-3/TRBV12-4
TGTGCCAGCGCCAAGGTTTGGGGACAAGAGACCCAGTACTTC
CASAKVWGQETQYF
>TRBJ2-1|-|few|TRBV5-1
TGCGCCAGCAGCCCCGGTGGCGGGATGGAAAATGAGCAGTTCTTC
CASSPGGGMENEQFF
>TRBJ1-1|-|few|TRBV2
TGTGCCAGCAGTGACGGTGGGAAGGGCACTGAAGCTTTCTTT
CASSDGGKGTEAFF
>TRBJ1-5|-|few|TRBV28
TGTGCCAGCAGTTTAGGACAGACTAGCAATCAGCCCCAGCATTTT
CASSLGQTSNQPQHF
>TRBJ2-7|-|-|TRBV12-2
TGTGCAAGTCGCTCAGGGCGGCGGGAGGGGACCTACGAGCAGTACTTC
CASRSGRREGTYEQYF
>TRBJ1-5|TRBD1|-|TRBV10-2
TGCGCCAGCACCCGGGACAGCAGCAATCAGCCCCAGCATTTT
CASTRDSSNQPQHF
>TRBJ1-5|-|few|TRBV18
TGTGCCAGCTCACCAATTGCTGGCGCAGGGAGCAATCAGCCCCAGCATTTT
CASSPIAGAGSNQPQHF
>TRBJ2-2|TRBD2|many|TRBV28
TGTGCCAGCAGTTTAGCGGGGGGCCTTCGGGAGCTGTTTTTT
CASSLAGGLRELFF
>TRBJ2-4|-|few|TRBV28
TGTGCCAGCAGCCCTTCGACTGGGCCCCGGGACTTC
CASSPSTGPRDF